The 16 T cell receptor beta chains presented below share a single source sample, sequenced in a study of blood T cell repertoires in COVID-19. The method was immunoSEQ multiplex PCR; TCRdb's version includes in-frame clones alone and lacks a portion of them. This table holds some 200,000 clones, around four fifths found once. The sample consisted of peripheral blood. These receptors were collected from a woman in her seventies with COVID-19, enrolled during active disease.

This clone was observed a handful of times. The V and J genes are TRBV18 and TRBJ2-1, with D unresolved. V was shortened by 3 bases and J by 8 bases, with 11 bases between the two germline ends. Germline V gene lookup returns CDR1 KGHSH and CDR2 LQKENI. This CDR3 is 13 amino acids long. The CDR3 reads CASSPSVPHEQFF. The CDR3 bases are TGTGCCAGCTCACCCTCCGTTCCCCATGAGCAGTTCTTC.

In its sample, this clone was seen a few times. The V call is TRBV3-1 (or the pseudogene TRBV3-2), the J call TRBJ2-4; no definite D call. The CDR3 is made up of 13 amino acids. V was trimmed by 1 base and J by 2 bases, leaving 3 bases between them. CDR1 is LGHDT, CDR2 YNNKEL, per germline (reference sequence). The CDR3 here is CASSQASKNIQYF. The CDR3 DNA reads as TGTGCCAGCAGCCAAGCCTCCAAAAACATTCAGTACTTC.

The chain joins TRBV28 to TRBJ1-5; maybe TRBD1 (5 bases). Germline V CDR1 and CDR2: MDHEN, SYDVKM. This CDR3 comprises 16 residues. V lost 5 bases, J lost 4 bases, and 18 bases lay in between. This CDR3 reads CASSPGGEGKNQPQHF. CDR3 in DNA: TGTGCCAGCAGTCCCGGGGGGGAGGGGAAAAATCAGCCCCAGCATTTT.

The rearrangement joins TRBV6-1 to TRBJ1-2, with a possible D match to TRBD1 (6 bases). From germline, CDR1 is MNHNS and CDR2 SASEGT. V dropped 2 bases and J dropped 8 bases, with 9 bases sitting between them. The CDR3 has 12 amino acids. CDR3 DNA sequence: TGTGCCAGCAGTGAAACAGGGAGCGGCTACACCTTC. Translation gives CASSETGSGYTF.

Here the CDR3 DNA reads TGTGCCAGCAGTCCCCGCGTAGGGGGGGACACTGAAGCTTTCTTT. Translated: CASSPRVGGDTEAFF. V gene TRBV28 combines with J gene TRBJ1-1; perhaps TRBD1 as D (6 bases). Deletions cut 5 bases from V and 3 bases from J, with 16 bases between. Germline V CDR1 and CDR2: MDHEN, SYDVKM. The CDR3 has 15 amino acids. Full variable domain (rest looked up from reference TRBV28 and TRBJ1-1): DVKVTQSSRYLVKRTGEKVFLECVQDMDHENMFWYRQDPGLGLRLIYFSYDVKMKEKGDIPEGYSVSREKKERFSLILESASTNQTSMYLCASSPRVGGDTEAFFGQGTRLTVV.

The rearrangement links TRBV6-6 to TRBJ2-2, with D unresolved. Germline-derived CDR1 and CDR2 are MNHNY and SVGAGI (reference sequence). CDR3 size: 14 residues. V was trimmed by 2 bases and J by 6 bases, leaving 10 bases between them. CDR3 sequence (DNA): TGTGCCAGCAGTTACCCCGATGGCCCCGGGGAGCTGTTTTTT. Protein product: CASSYPDGPGELFF.

The chain has TRBV11-3 and TRBJ2-1; D not certain. The CDR3 loop spans 13 amino acids. Per germline, CDR1 SGHNT and CDR2 YENEEA. Trimming stripped 6 bases from V and 9 bases from J, with 15 bases between. The CDR3: CASSYQQLGEQFF. The DNA of the CDR3 is TGTGCCAGCAGTTACCAACAGCTCGGTGAGCAGTTCTTC.

The sample holds one count of this clone. V usage is TRBV18 and J usage is TRBJ2-1, with 8 bases identical to TRBD1. CDR1 is KGHSH, CDR2 LQKENI, per germline. The CDR3 has 16 residues. V was pared by 5 bases and J by 7 bases, with 13 bases of the junction left unmatched. The CDR3 is CASSAYTGGPSNEQFF. The CDR3 DNA is TGTGCCAGCTCAGCCTACACAGGGGGACCCTCAAATGAGCAGTTCTTC. Filled out from reference TRBV18 and TRBJ2-1, the complete variable domain reads NAGVMQNPRHLVRRRGQEARLRCSPMKGHSHVYWYRQLPEEGLKFMVYLQKENIIDESGMPKERFSAEFPKEGPSILRIQQVVRGDSAAYFCASSAYTGGPSNEQFFGPGTRLTVL.

The V gene is TRBV27, the J gene TRBJ2-3, with TRBD2 matching over 11 bases. CDR3 size: 15 residues. V trimming: 5 bases; J trimming: 4 bases; junction bases outside the gene matches: 5. CDR1 is MNHEY, CDR2 SMNVEV, per germline (reference sequence). The CDR3 nucleotides are TGTGCCAGCAGTGCCCTAGCGGGAGGTGCAGATACGCAGTATTTT. As protein: CASSALAGGADTQYF.

The rearrangement links TRBV30 to TRBJ2-1, with a possible D match to TRBD1 (5 bases). Germline V CDR1 and CDR2: GTSNPN, SVGIG (reference sequence). This CDR3 contains 11 residues. V was pared by 5 bases and J by 7 bases, with 9 bases between. CDR3 sequence: CAWAGANEQFF. The DNA of the CDR3 is TGTGCCTGGGCTGGGGCTAATGAGCAGTTCTTC.

The rearrangement links TRBV6-1 to TRBJ1-5, with D perhaps matching TRBD1 (6 bases). Trimming shortened V by 3 bases and J by 6 bases, and 9 bases separated the two germline ends. The CDR3 extends over 13 amino acids. Germline assignment: CDR1 MNHNS and CDR2 SASEGT. The CDR3 nucleotides read TGTGCCAGCAGTGACACAGGGTTTCAGCCCCAGCATTTT. Translated: CASSDTGFQPQHF.

The chain carries TRBV19 and TRBJ1-1; D is uncertain. The CDR3 sequence is 15 residues long. Deletions cut 6 bases from V and 4 bases from J, with 18 bases between. CDR1 LNHDA and CDR2 SQIVND come from the germline V gene (reference sequence). The CDR3, as DNA: TGTGCCAGTAGAGGGATGACGGTTGAGGGCACTGAAGCTTTCTTT. Protein sequence: CASRGMTVEGTEAFF.

This clone appeared a few times. The rearrangement links TRBV3-1 (or the pseudogene TRBV3-2) to TRBJ2-7, with 7 nucleotides matching TRBD2. Germline CDR1 is LGHDT and CDR2 is YNNKEL (reference sequence). CDR3 length: 16 residues. The junction had 9 bases not matched to a gene; V was cut back by 1 base and J by 3 bases. In DNA form, the CDR3 reads TGTGCCAGCAGCCAAGCCCGGGGCGGGAGCTTCTACGAGCAGTACTTC. This sequence encodes CASSQARGGSFYEQYF.

This rearrangement joins TRBV12-5 to TRBJ2-5; 7 bases line up with TRBD1. V gave up 1 base and J gave up 5 bases; unmatched junction bases: 4. CDR3 length: 14 amino acids. Germline assignment: CDR1 LGHNT and CDR2 FRNRAP. This chain's CDR3 is CASGLEGASETQYF. The CDR3 coding sequence is TGTGCTAGTGGTTTGGAGGGGGCGTCGGAGACCCAGTACTTC.

The rearrangement uses TRBV2 and TRBJ2-1; 11 bases align to TRBD1. The CDR3 is 15 amino acids. The germline CDR1 and CDR2 sequences are SNHLY and FYNNEI. V shed 4 bases, J shed 5 bases, and the junction held 4 bases outside the gene matches. CDR3 in amino acids: CASSGGQGVNNEQFF. DNA for the CDR3: TGTGCCAGCAGTGGGGGACAGGGGGTCAACAATGAGCAGTTCTTC.

In this sample, this clone turned up once. V is TRBV7-9 and J is TRBJ2-5, with D possibly TRBD2 on 6 matching bases. V was trimmed by 5 bases and J by 2 bases, leaving 15 bases between them. Germline values: CDR1 SEHNR, CDR2 FQNEAQ (reference sequence). The CDR3 spans 15 residues. The CDR3 loop reads CASSPLGEAQETQYF. The CDR3 DNA sequence: TGTGCCAGCAGCCCCCTCGGGGAGGCTCAAGAGACCCAGTACTTC.